This T cell receptor (beta chain) was sequenced for a study of vaccination and CD4 T cells after COVID-19. About the study: In culture, cells were exposed to overlapping spike peptides from SARS-CoV-2, HCoV-NL63, HCoV-OC43 and HCoV-229E.

Findings and caveats of the study: The study sampled relatively few convalescent patients and omitted early post-infection timepoints. Spike mono-reactivity was evident in 304 of the 307 vaccine-specific clones derived from convalescent patients. Median SARS-CoV-2-reactive clonotype numbers went up from roughly 21 to 40, but not significantly.

Points on this clonotype: The antigen is not known.

The CDR3 has 13 amino acids. Trimming pared 6 bases from V and 6 bases from J, leaving 17 bases between. Germline assignment: CDR1 DFQATT and CDR2 SNEGSKA (reference sequence). The treatment is: roughly ten-day PBMC culture with coronavirus spike peptide pools or control peptides (ViraFEST assay). Cultured CD4+ T-cell DNA underwent Oncomine TCR Beta short-read sequencing. Each CDR3 protein gets one entry after TCRdb re-called the PCR reads with MiXCR. The sample has 9,000 to 15,000 distinct CDR3 sequences; about 57% are singletons. The chain combines TRBV20-1 with TRBJ2-5, with D perhaps matching TRBD1 (6 bases). The sample was CD4+ T cells from blood, cultured in vitro. This clonotype was sampled from a human donor who had recovered from COVID-19. The DNA of the CDR3 is TGCAGTGCCTCTGACAGGAGCGGAAAGACCCAGTACTTC. The encoded protein is CSASDRSGKTQYF.